This T cell receptor beta chain was recorded in a study of Ad26.COV2.S vaccination and SARS-CoV-2 variants. Study-level background: It was the COV1001 Ad26.COV2.S trial arm that included the donor. Once or twice, 56 days apart, Ad26.COV2.S was delivered intramuscularly. Study-level points and caveats: Vaccinees displayed broader spike-specific TCR repertoires than placebo recipients.

This clone has only one observation. Its antigen remains unknown. Treatment described: 15 to 20 received Ad26.COV2.S at low or high dose, single or two shots; about 5 received placebo; per-sample allocation not given. Collection of samples fell on day 63 after the first vaccine or placebo injection. This CDR3 has 14 amino acids. J was trimmed by 6 bases and V by 6 bases; bases with no gene match: 10. Per the germline V gene, CDR1 is MNHEY and CDR2 is SMNVEV (reference sequence). Using immunoSEQ multiplex PCR, the repertoire was profiled, and TCRdb retains in-frame clones only, with some absent. The sample records over 400,000 clones, less than 95% being singletons.

The material sequenced was peripheral blood, taken in a trial of Ad26.COV2.S vaccine versus placebo. The J gene is TRBJ2-7, the V gene TRBV27, with 8 bases fitting TRBD1. The clonotype comes from a person aged 18-65 years who received the Ad26.COV2.S COVID-19 vaccine or a placebo. CDR3 sequence reads: CASRGTGGTLEQYF. CDR3 coding DNA: TGTGCCAGCAGAGGGACAGGAGGTACTCTCGAGCAGTACTTC.